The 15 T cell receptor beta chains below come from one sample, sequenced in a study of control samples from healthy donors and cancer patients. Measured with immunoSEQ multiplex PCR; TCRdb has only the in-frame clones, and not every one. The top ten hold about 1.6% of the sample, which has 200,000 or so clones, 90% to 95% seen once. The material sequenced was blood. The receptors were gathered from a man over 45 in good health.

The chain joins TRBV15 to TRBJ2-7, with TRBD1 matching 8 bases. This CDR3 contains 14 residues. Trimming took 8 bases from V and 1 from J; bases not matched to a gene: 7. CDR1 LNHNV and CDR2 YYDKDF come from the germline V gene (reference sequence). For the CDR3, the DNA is TGTGCCACCGCCTGGACAGGGACGTCCTACGAGCAGTACTTC. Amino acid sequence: CATAWTGTSYEQYF.

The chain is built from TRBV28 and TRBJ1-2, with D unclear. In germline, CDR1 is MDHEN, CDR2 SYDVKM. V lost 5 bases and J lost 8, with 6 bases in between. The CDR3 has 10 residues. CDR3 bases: TGTGCCAGCAGTACCCCAGGCTACACCTTC. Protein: CASSTPGYTF.

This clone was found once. CDR3 in DNA: TGTGCCAGCAGCCATCGGGACAAGGGGACCGAGGCTTTCTTT. Encoded protein: CASSHRDKGTEAFF. V and J are TRBV7-9 and TRBJ1-1, with TRBD1 as a possible D gene (6 bases). CDR1 is SEHNR, CDR2 FQNEAQ, per germline (reference sequence). V lost 5 bases, J lost 11 bases, and 21 bases lay in between. The CDR3 loop spans 14 amino acids.

The CDR3 DNA sequence: TGTGCCAGCAGCTTAGCGCGGGTCCAGGGGTCCTCCGGAAACACCATATATTTT. It is translated as CASSLARVQGSSGNTIYF. This chain connects TRBV7-8 to TRBJ1-3, with D tentatively TRBD1 (6 bases). The CDR3 totals 18 residues. Germline CDR1 is SGHVS and CDR2 is FQNEAQ. V lost 0 bases and J 4 bases, leaving 19 bases between the germline ends.

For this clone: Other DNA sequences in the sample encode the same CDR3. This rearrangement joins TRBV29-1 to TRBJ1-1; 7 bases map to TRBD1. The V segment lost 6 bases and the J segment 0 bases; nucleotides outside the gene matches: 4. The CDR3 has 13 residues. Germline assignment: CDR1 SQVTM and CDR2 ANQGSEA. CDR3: CSVMGQLNTEAFF. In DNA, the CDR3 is TGCAGCGTGATGGGACAGCTGAACACTGAAGCTTTCTTT.

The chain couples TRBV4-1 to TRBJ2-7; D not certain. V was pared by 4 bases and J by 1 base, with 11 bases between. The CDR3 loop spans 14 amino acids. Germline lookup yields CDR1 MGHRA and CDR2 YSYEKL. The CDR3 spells CASSRATPSYEQYF. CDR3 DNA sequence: TGCGCCAGCAGCCGGGCGACCCCTTCCTACGAGCAGTACTTC.

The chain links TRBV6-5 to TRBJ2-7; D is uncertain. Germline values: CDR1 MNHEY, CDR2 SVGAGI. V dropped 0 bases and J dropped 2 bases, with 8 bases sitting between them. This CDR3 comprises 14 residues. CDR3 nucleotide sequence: TGTGCCAGCAGTTACTCTGGGGAAGCCTACGAGCAGTACTTC. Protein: CASSYSGEAYEQYF.

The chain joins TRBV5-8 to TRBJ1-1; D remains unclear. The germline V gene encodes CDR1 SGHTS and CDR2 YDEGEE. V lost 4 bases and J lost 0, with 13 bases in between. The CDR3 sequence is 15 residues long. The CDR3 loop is CASSLIGNLNTEAFF. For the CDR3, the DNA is TGTGCCAGCAGCCTAATCGGCAACTTGAACACTGAAGCTTTCTTT.

The chain's CDR3 is CASSRLGTGDQPQHF. The DNA for the CDR3 is TGTGCCAGCAGCCGACTCGGGACAGGCGATCAGCCCCAGCATTTT. The rearrangement links TRBV28 to TRBJ1-5; 8 bases are shared with TRBD1. The CDR3 runs to 15 residues. Germline V gene lookup returns CDR1 MDHEN and CDR2 SYDVKM. J lost 5 bases, V lost 6 bases, and 9 bases had no gene match.

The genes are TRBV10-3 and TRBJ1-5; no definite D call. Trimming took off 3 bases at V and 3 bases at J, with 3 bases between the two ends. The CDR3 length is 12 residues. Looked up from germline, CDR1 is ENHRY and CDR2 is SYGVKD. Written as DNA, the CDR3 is TGTGCCATCAGTGACAACAATCAGCCCCAGCATTTT. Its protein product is CAISDNNQPQHF.

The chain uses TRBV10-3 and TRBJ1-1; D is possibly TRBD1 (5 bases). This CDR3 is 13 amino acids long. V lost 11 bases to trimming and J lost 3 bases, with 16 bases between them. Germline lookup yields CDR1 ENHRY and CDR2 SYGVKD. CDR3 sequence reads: CASRDGEHTEAFF. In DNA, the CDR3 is TGTGCCTCCCGGGACGGGGAACACACTGAAGCTTTCTTT.

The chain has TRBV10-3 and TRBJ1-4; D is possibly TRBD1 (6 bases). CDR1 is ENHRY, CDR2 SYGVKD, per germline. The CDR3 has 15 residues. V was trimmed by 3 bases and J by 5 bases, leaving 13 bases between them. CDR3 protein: CAISERGRGNEKLFF. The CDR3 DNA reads TGTGCCATCAGTGAACGTGGGAGGGGGAATGAAAAACTGTTTTTT.

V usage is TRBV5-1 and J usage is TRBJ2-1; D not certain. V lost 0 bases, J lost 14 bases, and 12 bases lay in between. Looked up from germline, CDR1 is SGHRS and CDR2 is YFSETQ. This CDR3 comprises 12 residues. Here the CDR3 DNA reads TGCGCCAGCAGCTTGGACAGAGTGGTGGAGTTCTTC. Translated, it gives CASSLDRVVEFF.

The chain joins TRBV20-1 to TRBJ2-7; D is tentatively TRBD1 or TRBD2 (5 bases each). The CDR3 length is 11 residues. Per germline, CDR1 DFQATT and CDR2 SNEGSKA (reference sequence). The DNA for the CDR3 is TGCAGGCCCGGGGCCGGCTACGAGCAGTACGTC. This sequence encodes CRPGAGYEQYV.

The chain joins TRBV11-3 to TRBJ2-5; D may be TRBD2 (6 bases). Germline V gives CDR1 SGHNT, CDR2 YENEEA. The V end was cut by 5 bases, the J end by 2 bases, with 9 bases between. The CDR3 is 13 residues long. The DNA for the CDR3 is TGTGCCAGCAGCGTCGGGACTCAAGAGACCCAGTACTTC. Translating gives CASSVGTQETQYF.